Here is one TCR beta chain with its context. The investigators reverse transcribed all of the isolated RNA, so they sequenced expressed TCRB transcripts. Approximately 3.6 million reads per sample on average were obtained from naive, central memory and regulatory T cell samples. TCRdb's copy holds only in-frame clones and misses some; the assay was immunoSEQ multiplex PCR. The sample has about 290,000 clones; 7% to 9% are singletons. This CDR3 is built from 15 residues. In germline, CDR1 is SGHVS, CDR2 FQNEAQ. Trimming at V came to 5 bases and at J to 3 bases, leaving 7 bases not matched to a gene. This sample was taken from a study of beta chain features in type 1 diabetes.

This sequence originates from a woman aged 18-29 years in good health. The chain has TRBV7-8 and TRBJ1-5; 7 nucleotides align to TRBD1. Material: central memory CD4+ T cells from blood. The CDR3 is CASSRGPESNQPQHF. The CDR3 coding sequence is TGTGCCAGCAGCAGGGGGCCCGAATCCAATCAGCCCCAGCATTTT. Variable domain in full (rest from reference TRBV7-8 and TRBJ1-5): GAGVSQSPRYKVAKRGQDVALRCDPISGHVSLFWYQQALGQGPEFLTYFQNEAQLDKSGLPSDRFFAERPEGSVSTLKIQRTQQEDSAVYLCASSRGPESNQPQHFGDGTRLSIL.